One and the same sample provided the 3 T cell receptor beta chains below, sequenced in a study of OX40 agonist ivuxolimab in advanced cancers. Clones were read by immunoSEQ multiplex PCR, and TCRdb kept only the in-frame ones, dropping some. Among 43,000 or so clones listed, around 86% were seen once. The specimen was CD4+ or CD8+ T cells sorted from blood, collected in a trial of the OX40 agonist ivuxolimab. Receptors originate from an adult with an advanced solid tumor such as melanoma, head and neck, liver or kidney cancer.

The chain uses TRBV7-3 and TRBJ2-1; TRBD1 matches 7 bases. The length of the CDR3 is 16 residues. Germline loops: CDR1 SGHTA, CDR2 FQGTGA. The V segment lost 2 bases and the J segment 5 bases; nucleotides outside the gene matches: 9. The CDR3 coding sequence is TGTGCCAGCAGCTTATCCCACGCAGGGACAGACAATGAGCAGTTCTTC. Protein: CASSLSHAGTDNEQFF.

The chain combines TRBV11-3 with TRBJ1-2; 9 bases match TRBD1. The CDR3 contains 15 residues. Looked up from germline, CDR1 is SGHNT and CDR2 is YENEEA. V lost 6 bases, J lost 4 bases, and 9 bases stayed unmatched. The CDR3: CASSTQGAQSYGYTF. DNA for the CDR3: TGTGCCAGCAGTACACAGGGGGCGCAGAGCTATGGCTACACCTTC.

The V and J genes are TRBV7-2 and TRBJ2-5, with D maybe TRBD2 (6 bases). The CDR3 is made up of 13 amino acids. Trimming removed 1 base from V and 3 bases from J, with 6 bases in between. Germline CDR1 SGHTA, CDR2 FQGNSA. CDR3 DNA: TGTGCCAGCAGCTTAGGCGGGGAAGAGACCCAGTACTTC. This sequence encodes CASSLGGEETQYF.